Included here is one TCR beta chain sequence, with context. This sequence may be a read error, since a much larger clone differs from it by one base. CDR1 SGHAT and CDR2 FQNNGV come from the germline V gene. The CDR3 spans 14 residues. V was pared by 3 bases and J by 4 bases, with 9 bases between. This sample is part of a study of regulatory T cells in long-lasting Graves disease. iRepertoire HTBI primers and Arm-PCR of CDR3 regions built TCR beta libraries. TCRdb reanalysed the multiplex PCR reads using MiXCR and keeps one entry per CDR3 protein. The profile shows about 470,000 distinct CDR3 sequences, roughly 21% of them singletons. Time point described: persistent/refractory GD, antithyroid drugs over 5 years with positive TRAb. Researchers made the TCR library from RNA that was extracted from PBMCs. As a group, patients came from one endocrinology department in Xi'an, China.

The material was peripheral blood mononuclear cells (PBMCs), obtained when the disease was refractory, from a patient treated with antithyroid drugs. The origin of this receptor is a female donor with Graves disease. The rearrangement uses TRBV11-2 and TRBJ2-2; the D is unclear. The CDR3 nucleotides are TGTGCCAGCAGCTTGGGCACCCTCACCGGGGAGCTGTTTTTT. Protein: CASSLGTLTGELFF. Filled out from reference TRBV11-2 and TRBJ2-2, the complete variable domain reads EAGVAQSPRYKIIEKRQSVAFWCNPISGHATLYWYQQILGQGPKLLIQFQNNGVVDDSQLPKDRFSAERLKGVDSTLKIQPAKLEDSAVYLCASSLGTLTGELFFGEGSRLTVL.